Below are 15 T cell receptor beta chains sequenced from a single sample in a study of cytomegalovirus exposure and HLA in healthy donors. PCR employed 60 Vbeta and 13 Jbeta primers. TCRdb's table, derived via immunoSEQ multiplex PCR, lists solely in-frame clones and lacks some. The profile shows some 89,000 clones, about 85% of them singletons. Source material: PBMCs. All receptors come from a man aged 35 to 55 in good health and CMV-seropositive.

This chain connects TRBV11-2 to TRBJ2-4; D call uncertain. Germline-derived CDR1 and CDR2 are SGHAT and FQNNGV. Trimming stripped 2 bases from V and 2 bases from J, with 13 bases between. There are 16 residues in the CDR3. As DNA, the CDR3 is TGTGCCAGCAGCTTAAAGAGAGAAGTCCCCAAAAACATTCAGTACTTC. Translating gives CASSLKREVPKNIQYF.

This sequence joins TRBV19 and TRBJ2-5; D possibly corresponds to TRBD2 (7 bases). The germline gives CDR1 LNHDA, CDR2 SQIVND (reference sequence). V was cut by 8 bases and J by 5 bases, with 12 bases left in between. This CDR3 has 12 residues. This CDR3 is CASGGGWETQYF. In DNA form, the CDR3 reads TGTGCCAGTGGGGGGGGCTGGGAGACCCAGTACTTC.

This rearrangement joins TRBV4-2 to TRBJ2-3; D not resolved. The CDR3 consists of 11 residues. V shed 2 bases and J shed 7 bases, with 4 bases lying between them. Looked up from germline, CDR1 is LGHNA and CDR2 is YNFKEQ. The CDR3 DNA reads TGTGCCAGCAGCCAATCATATACGCAGTATTTT. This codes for CASSQSYTQYF.

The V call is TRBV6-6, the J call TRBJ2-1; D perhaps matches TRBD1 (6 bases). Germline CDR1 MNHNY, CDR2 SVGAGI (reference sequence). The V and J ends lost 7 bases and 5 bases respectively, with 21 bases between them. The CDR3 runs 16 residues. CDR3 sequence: CASNLQRLDSNNEQFF. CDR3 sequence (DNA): TGTGCCAGCAACTTACAAAGATTGGACAGCAACAATGAGCAGTTCTTC.

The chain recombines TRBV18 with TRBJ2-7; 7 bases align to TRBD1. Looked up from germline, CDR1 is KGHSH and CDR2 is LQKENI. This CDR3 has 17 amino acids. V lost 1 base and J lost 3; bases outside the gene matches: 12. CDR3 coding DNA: TGTGCCAGCTCACCACTGAATTCCGGAACAGGGGACTACGAGCAGTACTTC. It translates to CASSPLNSGTGDYEQYF. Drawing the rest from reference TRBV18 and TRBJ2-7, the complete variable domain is NAGVMQNPRHLVRRRGQEARLRCSPMKGHSHVYWYRQLPEEGLKFMVYLQKENIIDESGMPKERFSAEFPKEGPSILRIQQVVRGDSAAYFCASSPLNSGTGDYEQYFGPGTRLTVT.

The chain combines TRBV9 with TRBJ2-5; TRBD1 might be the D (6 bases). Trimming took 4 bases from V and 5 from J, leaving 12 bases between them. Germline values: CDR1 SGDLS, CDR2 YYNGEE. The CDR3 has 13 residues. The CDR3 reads CASSLQQGETQYF. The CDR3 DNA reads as TGTGCCAGCAGCCTCCAGCAGGGGGAGACCCAGTACTTC.

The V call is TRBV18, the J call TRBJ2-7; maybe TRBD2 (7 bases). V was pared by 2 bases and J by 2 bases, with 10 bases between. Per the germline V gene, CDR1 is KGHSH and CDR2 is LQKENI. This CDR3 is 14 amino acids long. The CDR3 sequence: CASSPTGGPYEQYF. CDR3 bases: TGTGCCAGCTCACCAACGGGGGGCCCCTACGAGCAGTACTTC.

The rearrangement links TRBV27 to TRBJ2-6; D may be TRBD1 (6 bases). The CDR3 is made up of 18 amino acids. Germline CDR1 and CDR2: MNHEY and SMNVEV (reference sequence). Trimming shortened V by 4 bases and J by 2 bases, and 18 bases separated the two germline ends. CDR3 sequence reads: CASSSNRAPLPGANVLTF. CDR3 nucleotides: TGTGCCAGCAGTTCCAACAGGGCCCCCCTTCCTGGGGCCAACGTCCTGACTTTC.

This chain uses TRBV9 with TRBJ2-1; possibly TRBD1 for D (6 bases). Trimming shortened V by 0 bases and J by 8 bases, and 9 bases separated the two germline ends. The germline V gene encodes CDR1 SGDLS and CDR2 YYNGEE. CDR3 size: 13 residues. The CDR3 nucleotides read TGTGCCAGCAGCGTAGCCGAGGGGGATGAGCAGTTCTTC. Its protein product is CASSVAEGDEQFF.

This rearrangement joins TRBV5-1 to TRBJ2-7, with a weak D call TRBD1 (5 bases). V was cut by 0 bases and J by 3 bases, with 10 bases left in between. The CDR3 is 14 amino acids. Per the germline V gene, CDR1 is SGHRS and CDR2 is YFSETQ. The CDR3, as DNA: TGCGCCAGCAGCTTGGGCAGGGCCCACTACGAGCAGTACTTC. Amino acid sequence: CASSLGRAHYEQYF.

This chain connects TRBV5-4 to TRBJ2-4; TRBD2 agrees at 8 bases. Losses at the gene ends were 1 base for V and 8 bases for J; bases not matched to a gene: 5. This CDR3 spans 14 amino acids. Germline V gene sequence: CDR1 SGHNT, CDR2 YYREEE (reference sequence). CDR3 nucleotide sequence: TGTGCCAGCAGCTTGCGGGAGGGCGGGGACATTCAGTACTTC. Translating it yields CASSLREGGDIQYF. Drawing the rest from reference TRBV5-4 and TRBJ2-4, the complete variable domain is ETGVTQSPTHLIKTRGQQVTLRCSSQSGHNTVSWYQQALGQGPQFIFQYYREEENGRGNFPPRFSGLQFPNYSSELNVNALELDDSALYLCASSLREGGDIQYFGAGTRLSVL.

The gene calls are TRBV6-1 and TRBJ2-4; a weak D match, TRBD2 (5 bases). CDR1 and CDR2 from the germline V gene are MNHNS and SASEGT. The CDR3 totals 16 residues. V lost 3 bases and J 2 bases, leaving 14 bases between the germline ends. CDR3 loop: CASSELGRRTKNIQYF. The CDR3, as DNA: TGTGCCAGCAGTGAGCTGGGGAGAAGGACCAAAAACATTCAGTACTTC.

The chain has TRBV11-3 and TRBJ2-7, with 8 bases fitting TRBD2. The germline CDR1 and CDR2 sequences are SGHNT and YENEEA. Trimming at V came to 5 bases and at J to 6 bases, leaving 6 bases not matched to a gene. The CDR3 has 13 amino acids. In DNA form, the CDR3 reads TGTGCCAGCAGCCCGGGGGGGCCCGGCGAGCAGTACTTC. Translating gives CASSPGGPGEQYF.

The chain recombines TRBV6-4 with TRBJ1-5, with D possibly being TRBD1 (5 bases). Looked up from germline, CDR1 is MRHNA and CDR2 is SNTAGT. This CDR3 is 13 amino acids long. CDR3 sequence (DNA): TGTGGGTACGGGGGGTCAGGATATCAGCCCCAGCATTTT. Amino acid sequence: CGYGGSGYQPQHF.

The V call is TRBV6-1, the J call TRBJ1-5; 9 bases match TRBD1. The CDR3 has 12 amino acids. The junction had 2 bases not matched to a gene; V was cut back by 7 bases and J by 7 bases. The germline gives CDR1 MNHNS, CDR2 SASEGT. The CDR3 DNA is TGTGCCAGCACGGGACAGGGCCAGCCCCAGCATTTT. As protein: CASTGQGQPQHF.